This T cell receptor (beta chain) derives from a study of lymphopenia after photon versus proton radiotherapy. Overall study findings and caveats: Post-nadir diversity loss with photons came from oligoclonal expansion, particularly CD8+ Temra cells. In patients who died, overall survival fell as post-nadir TCR diversity dropped more. Photon-treated patients lost naive T cells and TCR diversity; proton-treated stayed stable.

Trimming cost V 3 bases and J 6 bases; bases outside gene matches: 4. The CDR3 spans 14 residues. Germline CDR1 MNHEY, CDR2 SMNVEV (reference sequence). Some clones are missing from TCRdb's copy, which holds only in-frame ones; the method was immunoSEQ multiplex PCR. Found here are approximately 150,000 clones, 75% to 90% of them singletons; the top ten hold around 4.5%. Concerning this clone itself: Antigen unknown.

The TCR comes from a man aged 45-65 years with gastric cancer. The sequenced sample was peripheral blood, obtained from a patient treated with photon-based radiotherapy. This sequence joins TRBV27 and TRBJ2-2, with 7 bases lining up with TRBD2. CDR3 in DNA: TGTGCCAGCAGTTTCGCGGGGGTCGCCGGGGAGCTGTTTTTT. Translated: CASSFAGVAGELFF.